These 21 T cell receptor beta chains came from one sample sequenced in a study of blood T cell repertoires in COVID-19 (TCRdb year 2020). The library relied on the immunoSEQ multiplex PCR assay. TCRdb provides this immuneACCESS table in a form limited to in-frame rearrangements. Some clones are lacking; in checked studies, under half of them reflect an unresolved V gene, and why the rest are absent is not known. This sample lists 150,000 or so clones; under 90% were detected once. The biggest ten clones account for roughly 18% of the sample. Input material: PBMCs or T cells enriched from blood (not recorded which). The receptor set was obtained from a man in his sixties who had recovered from COVID-19.

Turning to this clone: Different DNA sequences within this sample yield the same CDR3. The rearrangement links TRBV7-2 to TRBJ2-7; no clear D. Deletions cut 0 bases from V and 0 bases from J, with 6 bases between. This CDR3 is 14 amino acids long. CDR1 SGHTA and CDR2 FQGNSA come from the germline V gene. CDR3 amino acids: CASSLAARSYEQYF. CDR3 DNA: TGTGCCAGCAGCTTAGCGGCTCGCTCCTACGAGCAGTACTTC. Drawing the rest from reference TRBV7-2 and TRBJ2-7, the complete variable domain is GAGVSQSPSNKVTEKGKDVELRCDPISGHTALYWYRQSLGQGLEFLIYFQGNSAPDKSGLPSDRFSAERTGGSVSTLTIQRTQQEDSAVYLCASSLAARSYEQYFGPGTRLTVT.

This chain joins TRBV6-5 and TRBJ1-2; 8 nucleotides align to TRBD1. Germline lookup yields CDR1 MNHEY and CDR2 SVGAGI. With V trimmed by 7 bases and J by 1 base, 8 bases remained unmatched. The CDR3 runs 15 residues. CDR3 in DNA: TGTGCCAGCAAGGACAGGGAGGGTAGTAACTATGGCTACACCTTC. Protein product: CASKDREGSNYGYTF.

The chain couples TRBV28 to TRBJ2-5; 7 bases fit TRBD2. The CDR3 totals 12 residues. CDR1 is MDHEN, CDR2 SYDVKM, per germline. The J segment lost 2 bases and the V segment lost 7 bases, leaving 1 base of the junction unmatched. This CDR3 reads CASNGGQETQYF. CDR3 nucleotide sequence: TGTGCCAGCAACGGGGGGCAAGAGACCCAGTACTTC. The complete variable domain, with remaining parts taken from reference TRBV28 and TRBJ2-5, reads DVKVTQSSRYLVKRTGEKVFLECVQDMDHENMFWYRQDPGLGLRLIYFSYDVKMKEKGDIPEGYSVSREKKERFSLILESASTNQTSMYLCASNGGQETQYFGPGTRLLVL.

The V gene is TRBV19, the J gene TRBJ1-5; 8 bases line up with TRBD1. Germline V gene sequence: CDR1 LNHDA, CDR2 SQIVND (reference sequence). Unmatched junction bases numbered 3, after V lost 5 bases and J lost 0 bases. This CDR3 is 15 amino acids long. CDR3 nucleotide sequence: TGTGCCAGTAGTTGGACAGGGAATAGCAATCAGCCCCAGCATTTT. It is translated as CASSWTGNSNQPQHF.

V gene TRBV2 combines with J gene TRBJ2-7, with D possibly being TRBD2 (5 bases). V lost 7 bases and J lost 0, with 16 bases in between. This CDR3 spans 15 amino acids. From germline, CDR1 is SNHLY and CDR2 FYNNEI. The CDR3 DNA is TGTGCCAGCACCCTAGGAGGCATGAGCTCCTACGAGCAGTACTTC. Its protein is CASTLGGMSSYEQYF.

The J gene is TRBJ2-4, the V gene TRBV28; possibly TRBD1 for D (5 bases). CDR3 length: 15 residues. CDR1 MDHEN and CDR2 SYDVKM come from the germline V gene. V was clipped by 2 bases and J by 0 bases, with 8 bases between them. CDR3 nucleotides: TGTGCCAGCAGTTTAGGACAAATAGCCAAAAACATTCAGTACTTC. Translated, it gives CASSLGQIAKNIQYF.

The chain carries TRBV2 and TRBJ2-6; D is perhaps TRBD1 (5 bases). The germline V and J ends were trimmed by 6 bases and 4 bases, with 16 bases remaining between them. The CDR3 extends over 16 amino acids. The germline gives CDR1 SNHLY, CDR2 FYNNEI. CDR3 DNA sequence: TGTGCCAGCAGAGGCATCAGGGATCCAGGGGCCAACGTCCTGACTTTC. Amino acid sequence: CASRGIRDPGANVLTF. Together with reference TRBV2 and TRBJ2-6, the CDR3 gives the full variable domain: EPEVTQTPSHQVTQMGQEVILRCVPISNHLYFYWYRQILGQKVEFLVSFYNNEISEKSEIFDDQFSVERPDGSNFTLKIRSTKLEDSAMYFCASRGIRDPGANVLTFGAGSRLTVL.

V is TRBV3-1 (or the pseudogene TRBV3-2) and J is TRBJ2-5; TRBD1 might be the D (6 bases). CDR1 is LGHDT and CDR2 is YNNKEL in the germline V gene (reference sequence). Trimming cost V 5 bases and J 7 bases, with 14 bases left between them. The CDR3 has 13 residues. This chain's CDR3 is CASSFQGMATQYF. CDR3 DNA: TGTGCCAGCAGCTTCCAGGGGATGGCGACCCAGTACTTC.

This chain uses TRBV19 with TRBJ2-1; 8 bases map to TRBD1. The germline V gene encodes CDR1 LNHDA and CDR2 SQIVND (reference sequence). V gave up 3 bases and J gave up 9 bases; unmatched junction bases: 10. The CDR3 is 15 residues long. For the CDR3, the DNA is TGTGCCAGTAGTATTGAGGGCCAGGGGGCCAGTGAGCAGTTCTTC. It translates to CASSIEGQGASEQFF. Full variable domain (outside the CDR3, taken from reference TRBV19 and TRBJ2-1): DGGITQSPKYLFRKEGQNVTLSCEQNLNHDAMYWYRQDPGQGLRLIYYSQIVNDFQKGDIAEGYSVSREKKESFPLTVTSAQKNPTAFYLCASSIEGQGASEQFFGPGTRLTVL.

The chain couples TRBV6-5 to TRBJ2-2; no clear D. The germline CDR1 and CDR2 sequences are MNHEY and SVGAGI. The V and J ends lost 6 bases and 4 bases respectively, with 12 bases between them. The CDR3 contains 14 residues. CDR3: CASRPTLITGELFF. CDR3 nucleotide sequence: TGTGCCAGCAGACCCACTCTAATCACCGGGGAGCTGTTTTTT.

The rearrangement joins TRBV7-3 to TRBJ2-1; 8 bases agree with TRBD1. This CDR3 region has 17 residues. V trimming: 5 bases; J trimming: 4 bases; junction bases outside the gene matches: 13. Germline CDR1 reads SGHTA; CDR2 reads FQGTGA. This CDR3 is CASSPSHRGQGYNEQFF. The CDR3 bases are TGTGCCAGCAGCCCCTCCCACCGAGGACAGGGATACAATGAGCAGTTCTTC.

The chain uses TRBV27 and TRBJ1-1, with D perhaps TRBD1 (5 bases). Germline assignment: CDR1 MNHEY and CDR2 SMNVEV (reference sequence). The length of the CDR3 is 12 residues. Trimming shortened V by 9 bases and J by 0 bases, and 8 bases separated the two germline ends. The CDR3 DNA reads TGTGCCAGATCAGGGATGAACACTGAAGCTTTCTTT. Its protein product is CARSGMNTEAFF.

The rearrangement joins TRBV13 to TRBJ1-3; tentatively, D is TRBD1 (5 bases). Trimming left V 6 bases short and J 4 bases short, with 13 bases between. This CDR3 spans 14 amino acids. Per germline, CDR1 PRHDT and CDR2 FYEKMQ (reference sequence). CDR3 loop: CASSQTGIGNTIYF. The CDR3 DNA reads as TGTGCCAGCAGTCAAACAGGTATCGGAAACACCATATATTTT.

The chain joins TRBV7-2 to TRBJ2-7; TRBD2 is a possible D gene (7 bases). Germline assignment: CDR1 SGHTA and CDR2 FQGNSA. Trimming stripped 8 bases from V and 9 bases from J, with 26 bases between. The length of the CDR3 is 15 residues. In DNA, the CDR3 is TGTGCCAGCGGGCCAGTAGGCGGGGGCCATGAGGGGCAGTACTTC. It codes for CASGPVGGGHEGQYF.

This clone was counted a few times. The chain is built from TRBV7-8 and TRBJ1-1, with 8 positions matching TRBD1. Unmatched junction bases numbered 8, after V lost 4 bases and J lost 1 base. This CDR3 is 16 amino acids long. CDR1 and CDR2 from the germline V gene are SGHVS and FQNEAQ. For the CDR3, the DNA is TGTGCCAGCAGCTCTGGACAGGGTAGGGGGAACACTGAAGCTTTCTTT. Amino acids: CASSSGQGRGNTEAFF.

This clone was found once. The rearrangement joins TRBV7-9 to TRBJ1-5; 8 nucleotides line up with TRBD1. After removal of 6 bases from V and 2 bases from J, the junction contained 6 bases not matched to a gene. In germline, CDR1 is SEHNR, CDR2 FQNEAQ (reference sequence). There are 15 residues in the CDR3. In DNA form, the CDR3 reads TGTGCCAGCAGTCCCGGGACAGGAGGCAATCAGCCCCAGCATTTT. Residues: CASSPGTGGNQPQHF.

The chain links TRBV28 to TRBJ2-7; 11 nucleotides match TRBD1. The V gene's germline CDR1 is MDHEN and CDR2 SYDVKM. The CDR3 has 16 residues. J lost 5 bases, V lost 3 bases, and 9 bases had no gene match. CDR3 amino acids: CASSFGGTGGLDEQYF. For the CDR3, the DNA is TGTGCCAGCAGTTTTGGGGGGACAGGGGGTTTGGACGAGCAGTACTTC.

This sequence joins TRBV3-1 (or the pseudogene TRBV3-2) and TRBJ2-1; 7 positions agree with TRBD2. The V and J ends lost 1 base and 10 bases, in that order; junction bases with no gene match: 4. The V gene's germline CDR1 is LGHDT and CDR2 YNNKEL (reference sequence). This CDR3 spans 13 amino acids. The CDR3: CASSQGVLAEQFF. CDR3 DNA sequence: TGTGCCAGCAGCCAAGGAGTACTAGCGGAGCAGTTCTTC.

This clone was counted a single time. V usage is TRBV24-1 and J usage is TRBJ1-4; a weak D match, TRBD1 (5 bases). CDR1 is KGHDR and CDR2 is SFDVKD in the germline V gene. The CDR3 has 13 amino acids. The ends were cut back, 2 bases at V and 10 bases at J, with 10 bases in the middle. The CDR3 protein is CATSDSQGLKLFF. The CDR3 region has the DNA TGTGCCACCAGTGATTCTCAGGGATTAAAACTGTTTTTT.

The J gene is TRBJ2-3, the V gene TRBV5-4, with 7 bases that match TRBD1. V shed 0 bases, J shed 0 bases, and the junction held 1 base outside the gene matches. This CDR3 region has 15 residues. Germline-derived CDR1 and CDR2 are SGHNT and YYREEE (reference sequence). The chain's CDR3 is CASSLDRGSTDTQYF. CDR3 sequence (DNA): TGTGCCAGCAGCTTGGACAGGGGCAGCACAGATACGCAGTATTTT. The full variable domain, in which reference TRBV5-4 and TRBJ2-3 provide the parts outside the CDR3, is ETGVTQSPTHLIKTRGQQVTLRCSSQSGHNTVSWYQQALGQGPQFIFQYYREEENGRGNFPPRFSGLQFPNYSSELNVNALELDDSALYLCASSLDRGSTDTQYFGPGTRLTVL.

The rearrangement joins TRBV19 to TRBJ1-2, with 9 bases matching TRBD1. Germline CDR1 is LNHDA and CDR2 is SQIVND (reference sequence). V gave up 6 bases and J gave up 4 bases; unmatched junction bases: 6. The length of the CDR3 is 14 residues. The CDR3 DNA is TGTGCCAGTAGCCCGGGACAGGGAGCCTATGGCTACACCTTC. Encoded protein: CASSPGQGAYGYTF.